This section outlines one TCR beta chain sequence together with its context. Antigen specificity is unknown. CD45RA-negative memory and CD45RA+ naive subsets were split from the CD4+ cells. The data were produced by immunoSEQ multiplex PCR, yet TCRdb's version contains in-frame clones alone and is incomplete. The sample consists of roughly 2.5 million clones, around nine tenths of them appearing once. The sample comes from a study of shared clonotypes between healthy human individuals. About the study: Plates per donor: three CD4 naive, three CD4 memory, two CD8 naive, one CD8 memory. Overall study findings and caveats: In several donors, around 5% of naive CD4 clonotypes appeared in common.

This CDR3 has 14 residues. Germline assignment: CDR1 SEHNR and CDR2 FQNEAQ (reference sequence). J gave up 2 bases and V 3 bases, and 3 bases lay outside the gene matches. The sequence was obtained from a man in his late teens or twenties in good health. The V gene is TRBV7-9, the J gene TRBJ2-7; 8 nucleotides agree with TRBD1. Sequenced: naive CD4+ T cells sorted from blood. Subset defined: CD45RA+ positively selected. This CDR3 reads CASSLDRVTYEQYF. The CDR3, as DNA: TGTGCCAGCAGCTTGGACAGGGTTACCTACGAGCAGTACTTC.